The entry that follows covers one TCR beta chain sequence. CDR3 size: 15 residues. Unmatched junction bases numbered 11, after V lost 6 bases and J lost 9 bases. Germline loops: CDR1 MNHNS, CDR2 SASEGT. The time point here: after neoadjuvant nivolumab, at surgical resection. The sample comes from a study of neoadjuvant anti-PD-1 for oral cavity cancer. The protocol was immunoSEQ multiplex PCR, while the TCRdb copy is restricted to in-frame clones and leaves out a portion. Of several thousand clones in the sample, 64% were seen once. The clonotype was recovered from a person aged 35-80 years with oral cavity squamous cell carcinoma. The sample in question was PBMCs, obtained after nivolumab (anti-PD-1) treatment. This chain joins TRBV6-1 and TRBJ2-3; 11 nucleotides match TRBD1. The CDR3: CASSPTDRGRGTQYF. CDR3 nucleotides: TGTGCCAGCAGCCCCACGGACAGGGGGCGTGGGACGCAGTATTTT.